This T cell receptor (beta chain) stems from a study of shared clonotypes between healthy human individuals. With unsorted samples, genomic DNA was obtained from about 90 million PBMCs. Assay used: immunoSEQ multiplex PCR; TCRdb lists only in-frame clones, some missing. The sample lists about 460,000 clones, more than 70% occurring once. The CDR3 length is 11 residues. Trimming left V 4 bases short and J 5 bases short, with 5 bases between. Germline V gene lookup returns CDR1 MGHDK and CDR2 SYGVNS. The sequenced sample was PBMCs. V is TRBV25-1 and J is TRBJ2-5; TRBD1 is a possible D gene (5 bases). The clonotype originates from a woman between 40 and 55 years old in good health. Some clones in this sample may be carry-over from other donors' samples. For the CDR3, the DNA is TGTGCCAGCAGTGGGGGCGAGACCCAGTACTTC. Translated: CASSGGETQYF.